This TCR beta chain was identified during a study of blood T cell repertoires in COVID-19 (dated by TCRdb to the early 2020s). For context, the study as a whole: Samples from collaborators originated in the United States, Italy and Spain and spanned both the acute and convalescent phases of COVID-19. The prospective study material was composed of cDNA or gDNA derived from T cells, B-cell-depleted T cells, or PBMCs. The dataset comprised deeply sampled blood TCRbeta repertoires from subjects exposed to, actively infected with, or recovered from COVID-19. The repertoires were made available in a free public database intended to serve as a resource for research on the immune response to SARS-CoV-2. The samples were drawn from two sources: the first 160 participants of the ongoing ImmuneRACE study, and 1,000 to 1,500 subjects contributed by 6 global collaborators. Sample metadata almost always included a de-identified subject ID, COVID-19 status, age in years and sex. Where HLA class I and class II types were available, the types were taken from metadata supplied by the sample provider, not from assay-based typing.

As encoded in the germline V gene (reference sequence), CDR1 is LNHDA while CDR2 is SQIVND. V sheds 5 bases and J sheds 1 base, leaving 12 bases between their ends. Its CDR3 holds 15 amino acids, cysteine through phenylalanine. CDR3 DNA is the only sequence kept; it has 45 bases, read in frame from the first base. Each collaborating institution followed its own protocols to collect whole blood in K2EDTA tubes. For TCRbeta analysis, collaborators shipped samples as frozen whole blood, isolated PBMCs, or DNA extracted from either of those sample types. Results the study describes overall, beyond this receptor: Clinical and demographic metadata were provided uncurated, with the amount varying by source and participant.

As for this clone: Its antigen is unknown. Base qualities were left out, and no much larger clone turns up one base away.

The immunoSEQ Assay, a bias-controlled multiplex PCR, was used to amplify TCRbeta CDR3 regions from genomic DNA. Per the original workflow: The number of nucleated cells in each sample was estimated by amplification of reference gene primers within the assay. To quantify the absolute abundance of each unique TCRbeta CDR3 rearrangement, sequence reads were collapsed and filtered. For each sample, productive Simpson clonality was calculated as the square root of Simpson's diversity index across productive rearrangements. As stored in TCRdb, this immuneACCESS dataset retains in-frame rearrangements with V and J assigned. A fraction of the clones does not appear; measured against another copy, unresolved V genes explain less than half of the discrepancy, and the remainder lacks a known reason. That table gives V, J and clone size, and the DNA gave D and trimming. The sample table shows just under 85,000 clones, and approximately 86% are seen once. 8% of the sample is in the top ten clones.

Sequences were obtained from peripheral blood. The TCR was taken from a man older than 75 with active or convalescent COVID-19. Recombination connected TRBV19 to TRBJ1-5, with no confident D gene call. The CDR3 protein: CASSVRLLSNQPQHF. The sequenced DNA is TGTGCCAGTAGTGTCAGACTATTGAGCAATCAGCCCCAGCATTTT.